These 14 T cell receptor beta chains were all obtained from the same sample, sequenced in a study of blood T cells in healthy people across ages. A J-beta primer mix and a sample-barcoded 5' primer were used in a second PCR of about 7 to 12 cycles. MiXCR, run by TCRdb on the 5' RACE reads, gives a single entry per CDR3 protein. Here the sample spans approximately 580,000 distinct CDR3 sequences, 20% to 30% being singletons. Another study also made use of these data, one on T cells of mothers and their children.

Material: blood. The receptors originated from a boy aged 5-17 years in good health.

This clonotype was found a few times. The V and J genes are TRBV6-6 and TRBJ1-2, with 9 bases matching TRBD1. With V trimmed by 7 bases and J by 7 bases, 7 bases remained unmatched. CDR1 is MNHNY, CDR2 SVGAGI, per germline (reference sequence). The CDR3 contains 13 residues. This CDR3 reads CASIPGQGFGYTF. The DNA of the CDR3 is TGTGCCAGCATCCCGGGACAGGGCTTTGGCTACACCTTC.

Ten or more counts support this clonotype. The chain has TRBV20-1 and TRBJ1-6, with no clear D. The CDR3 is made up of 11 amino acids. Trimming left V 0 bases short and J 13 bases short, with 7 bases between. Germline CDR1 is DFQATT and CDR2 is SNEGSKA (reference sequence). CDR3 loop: CSAREGGPLHF. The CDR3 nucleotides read TGCAGTGCTAGAGAGGGAGGGCCCCTCCACTTT.

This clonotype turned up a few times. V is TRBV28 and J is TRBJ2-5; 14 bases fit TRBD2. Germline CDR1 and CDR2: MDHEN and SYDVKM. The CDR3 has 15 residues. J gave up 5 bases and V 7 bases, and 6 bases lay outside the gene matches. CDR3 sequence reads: CASTLGLAGGETQYF. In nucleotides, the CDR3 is TGTGCCAGCACCCTCGGACTAGCGGGGGGTGAGACCCAGTACTTC.

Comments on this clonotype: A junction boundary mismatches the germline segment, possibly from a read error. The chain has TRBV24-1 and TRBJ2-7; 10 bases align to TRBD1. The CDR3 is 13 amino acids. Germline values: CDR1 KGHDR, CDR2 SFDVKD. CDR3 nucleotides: TGTGCCACCAGTGATTTGAGGGACAGGGGATTTCACTTC. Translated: CATSDLRDRGFHF.

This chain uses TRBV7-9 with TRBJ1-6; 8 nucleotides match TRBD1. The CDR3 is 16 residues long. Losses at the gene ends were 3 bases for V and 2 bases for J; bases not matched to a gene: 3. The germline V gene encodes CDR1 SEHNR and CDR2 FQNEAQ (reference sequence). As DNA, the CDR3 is TGTGCCAGCAGCTTCGGGACAGGACCCTATAATTCACCCCTCCACTTT. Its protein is CASSFGTGPYNSPLHF.

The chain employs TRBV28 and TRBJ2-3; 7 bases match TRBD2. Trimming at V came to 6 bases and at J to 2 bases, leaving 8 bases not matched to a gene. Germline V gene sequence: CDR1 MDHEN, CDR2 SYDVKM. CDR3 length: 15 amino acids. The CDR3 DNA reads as TGTGCCAGCAGCCCTCCTAGCGGAATCACAGATACGCAGTATTTT. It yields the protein CASSPPSGITDTQYF.

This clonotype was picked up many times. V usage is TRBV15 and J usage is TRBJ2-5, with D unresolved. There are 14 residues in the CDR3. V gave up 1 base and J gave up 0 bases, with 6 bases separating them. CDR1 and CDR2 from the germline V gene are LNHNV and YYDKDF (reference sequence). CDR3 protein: CATSRGLYQETQYF. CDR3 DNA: TGTGCCACCAGCAGAGGACTGTACCAAGAGACCCAGTACTTC.

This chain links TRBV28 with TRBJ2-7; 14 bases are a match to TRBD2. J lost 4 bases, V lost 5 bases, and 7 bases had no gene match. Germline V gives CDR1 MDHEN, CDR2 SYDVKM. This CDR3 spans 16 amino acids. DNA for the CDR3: TGTGCCAGCAGTCCCGGGACTAGCGGGAGTAATTACGAGCAGTACTTC. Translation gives CASSPGTSGSNYEQYF.

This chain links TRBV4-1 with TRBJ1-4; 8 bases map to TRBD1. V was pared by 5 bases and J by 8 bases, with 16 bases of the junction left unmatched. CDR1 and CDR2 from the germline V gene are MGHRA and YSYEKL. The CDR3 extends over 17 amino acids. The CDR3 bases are TGCGCCAGCAGCTCCGGGACAGGAGCGGACTCTATCGAAAAACTGTTTTTT. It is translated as CASSSGTGADSIEKLFF.

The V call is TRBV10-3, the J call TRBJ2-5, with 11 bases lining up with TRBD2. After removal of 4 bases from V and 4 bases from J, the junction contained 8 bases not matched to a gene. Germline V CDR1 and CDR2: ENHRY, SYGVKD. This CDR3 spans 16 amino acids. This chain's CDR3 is CAISGRGLAGGETQYF. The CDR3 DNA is TGTGCCATCAGTGGCCGAGGCCTAGCGGGGGGAGAGACCCAGTACTTC.

The CDR3 protein is CASSRTSGMTGELFF. The CDR3 nucleotides read TGTGCCAGCAGTCGGACTAGCGGAATGACCGGGGAGCTGTTTTTT. The genes are TRBV12-3 or TRBV12-4 and TRBJ2-2, with 10 nucleotides matching TRBD2. This CDR3 contains 15 residues. V trimming: 5 bases; J trimming: 5 bases; junction bases outside the gene matches: 5.

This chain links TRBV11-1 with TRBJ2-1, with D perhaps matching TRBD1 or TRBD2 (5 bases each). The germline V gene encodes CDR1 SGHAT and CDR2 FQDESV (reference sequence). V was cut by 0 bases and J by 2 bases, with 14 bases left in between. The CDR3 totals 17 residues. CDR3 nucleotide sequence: TGTGCCAGCAGCTTAGCGTTGGATAGGGGAGCCTACAATGAGCAGTTCTTC. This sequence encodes CASSLALDRGAYNEQFF.

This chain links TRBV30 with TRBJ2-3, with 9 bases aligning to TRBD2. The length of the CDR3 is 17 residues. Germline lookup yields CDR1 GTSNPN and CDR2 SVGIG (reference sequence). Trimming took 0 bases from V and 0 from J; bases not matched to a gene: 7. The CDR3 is CAWSVPERGESTDTQYF. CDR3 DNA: TGTGCCTGGAGTGTACCCGAGCGGGGGGAAAGCACAGATACGCAGTATTTT.

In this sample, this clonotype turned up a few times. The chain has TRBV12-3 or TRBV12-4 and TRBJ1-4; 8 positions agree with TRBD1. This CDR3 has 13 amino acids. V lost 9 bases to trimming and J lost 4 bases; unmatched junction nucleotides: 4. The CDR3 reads CASRQGNNEKLFF. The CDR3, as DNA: TGTGCCAGTCGACAGGGGAATAATGAAAAACTGTTTTTT.